The sequence of this T cell receptor beta chain was determined in a study of regulatory T cells in long-lasting Graves disease. About the study: Antithyroid drug use was under 3 months in newly diagnosed Graves' patients. Study findings and constraints: Small numbers of samples may have cut accuracy. It was in persistent disease that TRBV28, TRBJ1-2 and TRBJ2-5 were favored.

This clonotype was seen at least ten times. Its antigen is still unknown. As to time point: newly diagnosed GD, antithyroid drugs for less than 3 months. There was RNA extracted from PBMCs, and the TCR library was made from it. The authors built TCR beta libraries using iRepertoire HTBI primers and Arm-PCR of CDR3 regions. TCRdb analysed the multiplex PCR reads with MiXCR anew, one entry per CDR3 protein. The table includes about 400,000 distinct CDR3 sequences, 15% to 20% detected once. V trimming: 1 base; J trimming: 2 bases; junction bases outside the gene matches: 1. The length of the CDR3 is 15 residues. Germline lookup yields CDR1 DFQATT and CDR2 SNEGSKA (reference sequence). These data also featured in a second study, about T cells in Graves' hyperthyroidism and ophthalmopathy. From that study: The HTBI primer set drove a first-round RT-PCR of the TCR CDR3.

The source was peripheral blood mononuclear cells (PBMCs), collected at new diagnosis, from a patient treated with antithyroid drugs. V gene TRBV20-1 combines with J gene TRBJ2-1; 11 bases match TRBD2. The source is a woman aged 18 to 35 with Graves disease. The chain's CDR3 is CSARALAGAYNEQFF. In nucleotides, the CDR3 is TGCAGTGCTAGAGCACTAGCGGGGGCCTACAATGAGCAGTTCTTC.